Detailed here is one TCR beta chain. Distinct nucleotide sequences in the sample also encode this CDR3. Use of 60 Vbeta and 13 Jbeta primers characterized the PCR. The protocol was immunoSEQ multiplex PCR, while the TCRdb copy is restricted to in-frame clones and leaves out a portion. The table has about 150,000 clones, about 83% seen once; the top ten hold around 4.9%. The sample belongs to a study of cytomegalovirus exposure and HLA in healthy donors. Across the study: Unique TCRs numbering some 80 million, obtained from HLA-typed donors, made up an early data release.

Trimming at V came to 6 bases and at J to 2 bases, leaving 6 bases not matched to a gene. The CDR3 totals 17 residues. Germline CDR1 and CDR2: SNHLY and FYNNEI. The source of this sequence is a girl between 10 and 17 years old in good health and CMV-seropositive. This chain links TRBV2 with TRBJ2-1; TRBD2 matches at 14 bases. Sequencing was performed on PBMCs. The CDR3 reads CASRDLGLAGAYNEQFF. The CDR3 coding sequence is TGTGCCAGCAGGGACCTGGGACTAGCGGGGGCCTACAATGAGCAGTTCTTC.